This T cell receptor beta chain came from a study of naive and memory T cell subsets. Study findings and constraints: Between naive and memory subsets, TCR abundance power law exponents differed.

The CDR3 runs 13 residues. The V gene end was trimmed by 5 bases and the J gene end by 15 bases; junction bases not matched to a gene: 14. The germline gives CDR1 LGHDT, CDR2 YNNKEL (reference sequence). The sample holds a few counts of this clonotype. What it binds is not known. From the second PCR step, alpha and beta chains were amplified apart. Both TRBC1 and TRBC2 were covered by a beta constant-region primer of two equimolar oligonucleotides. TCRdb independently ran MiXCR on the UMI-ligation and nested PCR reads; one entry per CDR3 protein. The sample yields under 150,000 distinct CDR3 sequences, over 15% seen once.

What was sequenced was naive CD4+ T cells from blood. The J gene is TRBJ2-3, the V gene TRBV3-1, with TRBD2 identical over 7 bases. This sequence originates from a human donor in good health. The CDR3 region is CASSSTPAGFAYF. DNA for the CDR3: TGTGCCAGCAGCTCCACCCCAGCGGGATTCGCTTATTTT.